The T cell receptor (beta chain) under discussion was sequenced for a study of T cell repertoires in cytomegalovirus infection (dated by TCRdb to about 2019). Regarding the research as a whole: Recently identified HLA-C-restricted CMV epitopes, whose presentation resists viral immunomodulation, were targeted by peptide stimulations together with well-studied HLA-B-restricted epitopes. The HLA type of each donor mattered for the analysis, because public TCR beta signatures pointed to carriage of CMV infection along with the matching HLA type. Findings and caveats that apply to the study as a whole: The ex vivo response was dominated by HLA-C-restricted CMV-specific TCR beta clonotypes, and the single most frequent clonotype in two of eight donors was supplied by these HLA-C-restricted clonotypes. Carriers of CMV infection plus the relevant HLA type were discriminated by the cumulative frequency of public TCR beta family members in the study cohort and in an independent approximately 360-donor cohort.

This clonotype was picked up a small number of times. Its binding antigen is unknown. Base qualities were left out, and no much larger clone turns up one base away. The run used an Illumina HiSeq 1500. TCRdb reran the public reads through fastp at Q25 and MiXCR, keeping productive beta chains. One record per CDR3 amino acid sequence lists the most common genes and DNA. The sample table shows some 120,000 distinct CDR3 sequences, and around 30% are seen once. The ten largest clones add up to roughly three fifths of the sample. The treatment or condition label corresponds to: in vitro stimulation with specific CMV peptide epitopes to enrich CMV-specific T cells. The receptor comes from a human donor in good health (CMV status not recorded). Some clones in this sample may be carry-over from other donors' samples. Specimen: CD8+ T cells from cultured PBMCs, collected from culture after CMV antigen stimulation.

In nucleotides, the sequence is TGTGCCAGCACCCTAGCAGGGGGCCGAGAGACCCAGTACTTC. This translates into CASTLAGGRETQYF. Recombination linked TRBV12-3 or TRBV12-4 to TRBJ2-5; 8 central bases correspond to TRBD1. V lost 7 bases and J lost 4 bases, and the count of bases not matched to a germline gene is 8. The CDR3 contains 14 residues, cysteine and phenylalanine counted. Only CDR3 DNA is held: 42 bases, read in frame from base 1.